This TCR beta chain was captured in a study of T cell changes during pregnancy in multiple sclerosis. V lost 3 bases, J lost 6 bases, and 6 bases lay in between. In germline, CDR1 is LNHDA, CDR2 SQIVND (reference sequence). The CDR3 is 12 residues long. TCRdb's copy holds only in-frame clones and misses some; the assay was immunoSEQ multiplex PCR. Of about 70,000 clones in the sample, roughly 92% are singletons; the top ten hold roughly 2%. The genes are TRBV19 and TRBJ1-5; D is unresolved. The specimen comprised peripheral blood, sampled in the second trimester of pregnancy. The source is a female donor in good health, enrolled as a control in a pregnancy study. The CDR3 DNA is TGTGCCAGTAGTATTTGGAGTCAGCCCCAGCATTTT. Translating gives CASSIWSQPQHF. Supplemented by reference TRBV19 and TRBJ1-5, the full variable domain reads DGGITQSPKYLFRKEGQNVTLSCEQNLNHDAMYWYRQDPGQGLRLIYYSQIVNDFQKGDIAEGYSVSREKKESFPLTVTSAQKNPTAFYLCASSIWSQPQHFGDGTRLSIL.